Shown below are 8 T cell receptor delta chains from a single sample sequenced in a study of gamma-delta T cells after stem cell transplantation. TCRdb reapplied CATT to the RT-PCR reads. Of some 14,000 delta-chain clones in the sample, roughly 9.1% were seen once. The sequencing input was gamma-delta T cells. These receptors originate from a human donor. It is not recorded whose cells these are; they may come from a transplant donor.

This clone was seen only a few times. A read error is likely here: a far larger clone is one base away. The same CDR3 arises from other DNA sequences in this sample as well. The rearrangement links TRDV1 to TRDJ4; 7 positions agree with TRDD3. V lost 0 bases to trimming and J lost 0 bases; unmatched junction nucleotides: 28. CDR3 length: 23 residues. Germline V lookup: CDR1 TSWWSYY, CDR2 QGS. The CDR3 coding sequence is TGTGCTCTTGGGGAACTAGAAAGCGCGGTCCCCAACCCTGGGGGCAAAAGTTCCAGACCCCTGATCTTT. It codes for CALGELESAVPNPGGKSSRPLIF.

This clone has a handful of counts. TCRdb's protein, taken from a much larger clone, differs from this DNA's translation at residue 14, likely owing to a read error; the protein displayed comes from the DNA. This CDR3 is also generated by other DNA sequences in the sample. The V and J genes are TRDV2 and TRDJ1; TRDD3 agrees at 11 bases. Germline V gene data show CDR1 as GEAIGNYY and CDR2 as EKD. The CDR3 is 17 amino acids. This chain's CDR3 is CACDSLMGDTVTDELIF. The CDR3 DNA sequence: TGTGCCTGTGACTCCCTCATGGGGGATACGGTCACCGATGAACTCATCTTT.

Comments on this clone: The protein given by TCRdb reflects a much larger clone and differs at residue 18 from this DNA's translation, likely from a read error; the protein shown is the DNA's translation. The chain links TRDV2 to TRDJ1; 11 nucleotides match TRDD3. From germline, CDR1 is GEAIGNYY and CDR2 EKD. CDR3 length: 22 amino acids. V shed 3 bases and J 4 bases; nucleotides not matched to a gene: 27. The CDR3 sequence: CACDPLGLPTDEGTGGYDKLIF. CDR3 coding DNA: TGTGCCTGTGACCCTCTCGGCCTTCCTACGGATGAGGGTACTGGGGGATACGATAAACTCATCTTT.

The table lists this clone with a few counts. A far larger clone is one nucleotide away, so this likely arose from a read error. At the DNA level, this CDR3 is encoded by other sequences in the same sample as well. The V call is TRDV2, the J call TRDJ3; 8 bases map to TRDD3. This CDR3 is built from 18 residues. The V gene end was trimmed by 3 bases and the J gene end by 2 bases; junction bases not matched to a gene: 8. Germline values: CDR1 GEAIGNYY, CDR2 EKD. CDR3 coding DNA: TGTGCCTGTGACGCCGTCCTGGGGGAGCCCTGGGACACCCGACAGATGTTTTTC. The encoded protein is CACDAVLGEPWDTRQMFF.

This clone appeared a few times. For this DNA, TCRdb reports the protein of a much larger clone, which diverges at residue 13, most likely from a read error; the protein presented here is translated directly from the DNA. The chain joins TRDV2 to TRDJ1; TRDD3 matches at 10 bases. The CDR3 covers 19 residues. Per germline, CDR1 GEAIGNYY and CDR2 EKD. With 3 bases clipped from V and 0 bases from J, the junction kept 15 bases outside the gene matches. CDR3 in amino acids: CACDPTTHTGGSHTDKLIF. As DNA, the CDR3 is TGTGCCTGTGACCCTACTACCCACACTGGGGGATCGCACACCGATAAACTCATCTTT.

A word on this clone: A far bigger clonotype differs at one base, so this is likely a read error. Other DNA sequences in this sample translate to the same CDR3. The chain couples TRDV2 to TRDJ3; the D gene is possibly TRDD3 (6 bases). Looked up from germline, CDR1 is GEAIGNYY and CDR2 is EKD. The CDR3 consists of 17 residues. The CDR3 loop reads CACDTTGISWDTRQMFF. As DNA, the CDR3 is TGCGCCTGTGACACTACTGGGATTTCCTGGGACACCCGACAGATGTTTTTC.

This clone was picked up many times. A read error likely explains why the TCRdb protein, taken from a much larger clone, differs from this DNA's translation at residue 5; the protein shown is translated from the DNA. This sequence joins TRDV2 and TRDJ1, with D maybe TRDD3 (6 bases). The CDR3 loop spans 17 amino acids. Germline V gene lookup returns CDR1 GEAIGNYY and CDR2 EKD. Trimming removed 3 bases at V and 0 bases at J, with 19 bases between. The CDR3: CACDAVGDLAYTDKLIF. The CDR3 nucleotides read TGTGCCTGTGACGCAGTCGGGGATCTGGCCTACACCGATAAACTCATCTTT.

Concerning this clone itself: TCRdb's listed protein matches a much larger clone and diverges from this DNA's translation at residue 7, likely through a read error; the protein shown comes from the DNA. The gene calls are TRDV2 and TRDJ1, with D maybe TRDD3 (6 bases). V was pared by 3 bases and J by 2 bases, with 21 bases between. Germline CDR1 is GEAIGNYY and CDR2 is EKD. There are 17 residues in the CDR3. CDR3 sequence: CACDALPGGRRTDKLIF. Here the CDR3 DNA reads TGTGCCTGTGACGCCCTACCGGGGGGACGGCGGACCGATAAACTCATCTTT.